This TCR beta chain appears in the sequencing data of a study of blood T cells in healthy people across ages. Study observations and caveats: Measured against age, TCR beta diversity per million T cells decreased in a roughly linear manner.

Points on this clonotype: Its antigen is still unknown.

Primed by a sample-barcoded 5' primer and a J-beta primer mix, a second PCR proceeded for about 6 to 11 cycles. Each CDR3 protein is one row after TCRdb ran MiXCR on the 5' RACE reads. The table lists more than 1,000,000 distinct CDR3 sequences, around 27% of them singletons. CDR3 length: 14 residues. Trimming took off 3 bases at V and 1 base at J, with 8 bases between the two ends. These data were also filed under a second study, of T cells of mothers and their children. That source reports: Both sample barcodes and 2-4 random nucleotides came from the M1S primer of the second PCR. Maternal samples each gave over 8.5 million TCR beta CDR3 reads, and child samples roughly 3 million each.

The clonotype was recovered from a girl aged 2 to 10 in good health. The specimen was blood. This chain links TRBV12-3 or TRBV12-4 with TRBJ2-3, with D tentatively TRBD2 (6 bases). CDR3 bases: TGTGCCAGCAGTTTCCAGCGGGGCACAGATACGCAGTATTTT. Protein: CASSFQRGTDTQYF.